This T cell receptor beta chain was captured in a study of shared clonotypes between healthy human individuals. Study outcomes and limitations: Naive subsets tended to show greater estimated richness than memory subsets. Clonotypes shared by all four sorted-subset donors had higher generation probabilities than non-shared clonotypes.

The CDR3 extends over 13 amino acids. V lost 0 bases to trimming and J lost 15 bases; unmatched junction nucleotides: 7. In germline, CDR1 is SGHRS, CDR2 YFSETQ. In this sample, this clone turned up once. Its antigen is not identified. Produced via immunoSEQ multiplex PCR; TCRdb's table is partial and in-frame only. This sample has about 990,000 clones, with around 78% found just once. The sequenced sample consisted of memory CD4+ T cells from PBMCs. Stated subset: CD45RA-negative fraction. The chain has TRBV5-1 and TRBJ2-1, with 9 bases matching TRBD1. The origin of this receptor is a man between 18 and 35 years old in good health. Some clones in this sample may be carry-over from other donors' samples. The CDR3 protein is CASSLGGQGNLFF. In nucleotides, the CDR3 is TGCGCCAGCAGCTTGGGGGGACAGGGAAATCTGTTCTTC.